The clone carrying this T cell receptor (beta chain) was counted between two and nine times. Under the authors' procedure: Reference gene primer amplification gave nucleated cell count estimates. TCRdb keeps only in-frame clones here, not all; method: immunoSEQ multiplex PCR. V and J calls and clone size come straight from that table; D and trimming were deduced from the DNA. The sample consists of about 170,000 clones, 82% of them appearing once. This entry is derived from a study of blood T cell repertoires in COVID-19. Study-wide context: From T cells, B-cell-depleted T cells, or PBMCs came the material, which was cDNA or gDNA.

The length of the CDR3 is 12 residues. Trimming stripped 2 bases from V and 5 bases from J, with 5 bases between. Germline CDR1 reads KGHDR; CDR2 reads SFDVKD. The chain uses TRBV24-1 and TRBJ1-2; no clear D gene. The receptor's source is a woman of 80 years or more with active or convalescent COVID-19. The sample comprised peripheral blood. The CDR3 region is CATSDYQYGYTF. Here the CDR3 DNA reads TGTGCCACCAGTGATTACCAGTATGGCTACACCTTC.